These 13 T cell receptor beta chains were all obtained from the same sample, sequenced in a study of shared clonotypes between healthy human individuals. Libraries were prepared by immunoSEQ multiplex PCR; TCRdb keeps only in-frame clonotypes and omits some of them. The sample holds roughly 760,000 clones, 74% seen once. Sequences were obtained from memory CD4+ T cells sorted from blood. Noted subset: CD45RA-negative fraction. The receptors here all came from a woman aged 25 to 45 in good health.

Comment on this clone: A read error is possible here, since a much larger clone lies one base away. The sample has other DNA sequences that encode this CDR3 too. J is TRBJ2-1 and V is TRBV11-2; the D call may be TRBD1 or TRBD2 (5 bases each). Per the germline V gene, CDR1 is SGHAT and CDR2 is FQNNGV. This CDR3 has 15 amino acids. V gave up 1 base and J gave up 0 bases, with 7 bases separating them. The CDR3 loop is CASSLGGSSYNEQFF. CDR3 sequence (DNA): TGTGCCAGCAGCTTAGGGGGGAGCTCCTACAATGAGCAGTTCTTC.

This chain joins TRBV18 and TRBJ1-1, with D unclear. Deletions cut 3 bases from V and 4 bases from J, with 12 bases between. Germline V gene sequence: CDR1 KGHSH, CDR2 LQKENI. The CDR3 runs to 14 residues. The CDR3 sequence is CASSPVVGSTEAFF. The CDR3 nucleotides read TGTGCCAGCTCACCGGTGGTTGGCAGCACTGAAGCTTTCTTT.

The chain is built from TRBV4-2 and TRBJ2-3; no reliable D call. The CDR3 totals 15 residues. Germline CDR1 is LGHNA and CDR2 is YNFKEQ. V was cut by 0 bases and J by 2 bases, with 9 bases left in between. CDR3 nucleotides: TGTGCCAGCAGCCAAGATTTACTAAACACAGATACGCAGTATTTT. Translation: CASSQDLLNTDTQYF.

The V gene is TRBV28, the J gene TRBJ2-1; weak D call: TRBD2 (6 bases). Deletions cut 6 bases from V and 5 bases from J, with 17 bases between. There are 15 residues in the CDR3. CDR1 MDHEN and CDR2 SYDVKM come from the germline V gene. For the CDR3, the DNA is TGTGCCAGCAGGCTCAGCGGGCCAATAAACAATGAGCAGTTCTTC. Protein sequence: CASRLSGPINNEQFF.

V and J are TRBV28 and TRBJ2-7; 7 bases line up with TRBD2. Germline values: CDR1 MDHEN, CDR2 SYDVKM. Trimming removed 4 bases from V and 0 bases from J; junction bases left unmatched: 9. The CDR3 sequence is 16 residues long. CDR3 DNA: TGTGCCAGCAGTTCCCCCCAGCGGGATGACTCCTACGAGCAGTACTTC. Translating it yields CASSSPQRDDSYEQYF.

This clone occurred once. The rearrangement uses TRBV28 and TRBJ1-2; the D is unclear. The CDR3 contains 11 residues. Trimming took 11 bases from V and 0 from J, leaving 7 bases between them. Germline CDR1 reads MDHEN; CDR2 reads SYDVKM. The DNA of the CDR3 is TGTGCCTCGCTTGCTAACTATGGCTACACCTTC. It codes for CASLANYGYTF.

V and J are TRBV19 and TRBJ2-5; 9 bases line up with TRBD1. Trimming cost V 4 bases and J 3 bases; bases outside gene matches: 3. The CDR3 is made up of 14 amino acids. Germline V CDR1 and CDR2: LNHDA, SQIVND (reference sequence). In DNA, the CDR3 is TGTGCCAGTAGTACTTGGGACAGGGAAGAGACCCAGTACTTC. Encoded protein: CASSTWDREETQYF.

The chain uses TRBV30 and TRBJ2-4; D might be TRBD1 (5 bases). The CDR3 extends over 16 amino acids. Trimming removed 3 bases at V and 1 base at J, with 16 bases between. Germline values: CDR1 GTSNPN, CDR2 SVGIG (reference sequence). CDR3 sequence: CAWRKRGGLAKNIQYF. The CDR3 DNA reads TGTGCCTGGAGAAAAAGGGGCGGTTTGGCCAAAAACATTCAGTACTTC.

The CDR3 here is CASSNPGQTGYTF. CDR3 sequence (DNA): TGTGCCAGTAGTAATCCGGGACAGACGGGCTACACCTTC. V and J are TRBV19 and TRBJ1-2; 7 nucleotides line up with TRBD1. The J segment lost 8 bases and the V segment lost 4 bases, leaving 7 bases of the junction unmatched. The germline CDR1 and CDR2 sequences are LNHDA and SQIVND (reference sequence). The CDR3 has 13 amino acids.

The rearrangement links TRBV6-1 to TRBJ2-5; TRBD2 aligns across 12 bases. The germline V gene has CDR1 MNHNS and CDR2 SASEGT. The junction had 6 bases not matched to a gene; V was cut back by 3 bases and J by 4 bases. CDR3 length equals 16 residues. The CDR3 sequence is CASSDLTSGRRETQYF. CDR3 DNA: TGTGCCAGCAGTGATTTGACTAGCGGGAGAAGAGAGACCCAGTACTTC.

The chain carries TRBV15 and TRBJ2-1; D is ambiguous. The V end was cut by 3 bases, the J end by 4 bases, with 16 bases between. CDR3 length: 16 amino acids. The germline V gene has CDR1 LNHNV and CDR2 YYDKDF (reference sequence). CDR3 amino acids: CATSRSPPGPYNEQFF. CDR3 DNA: TGTGCCACCAGCAGGTCACCCCCCGGGCCTTACAATGAGCAGTTCTTC.

This clone occurred a few times. Additional DNA sequences in this sample encode the identical CDR3. J is TRBJ2-7 and V is TRBV5-1; D may be TRBD1 or TRBD2 (5 bases each). Germline loops: CDR1 SGHRS, CDR2 YFSETQ. With 1 base removed from V and 5 bases from J, the gap between germline ends came to 7 bases. The CDR3 is 12 amino acids. In DNA, the CDR3 is TGCGCCAGCAGCTTGATGGGGGACGAGCAGTACTTC. Its protein is CASSLMGDEQYF. The full variable domain, with the rest looked up from reference TRBV5-1 and TRBJ2-7, is KAGVTQTPRYLIKTRGQQVTLSCSPISGHRSVSWYQQTPGQGLQFLFEYFSETQRNKGNFPGRFSGRQFSNSRSEMNVSTLELGDSALYLCASSLMGDEQYFGPGTRLTVT.

This sequence joins TRBV7-8 and TRBJ2-1; D might be TRBD1 or TRBD2, each matching 6 bases. V gave up 6 bases and J gave up 5 bases, with 14 bases separating them. The germline V gene has CDR1 SGHVS and CDR2 FQNEAQ. The CDR3 loop spans 14 amino acids. The CDR3 reads CASSVGGSNNEQFF. The CDR3 DNA is TGTGCCAGCAGTGTCGGGGGCTCTAACAATGAGCAGTTCTTC.